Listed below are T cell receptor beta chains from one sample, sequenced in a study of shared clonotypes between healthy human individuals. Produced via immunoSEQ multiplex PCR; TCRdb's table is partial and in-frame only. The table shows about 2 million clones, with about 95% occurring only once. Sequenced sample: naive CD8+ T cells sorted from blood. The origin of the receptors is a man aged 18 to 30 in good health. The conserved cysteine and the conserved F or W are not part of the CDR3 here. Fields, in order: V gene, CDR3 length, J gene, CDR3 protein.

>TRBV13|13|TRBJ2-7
ASSHLAGQGYEQY
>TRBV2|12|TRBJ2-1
ASSAGVYSNEQF
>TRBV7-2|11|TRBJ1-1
ASSLASHTEAF
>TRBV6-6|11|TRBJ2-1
ASSPLGGGEQF
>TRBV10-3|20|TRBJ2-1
AISVSSSTDSSRGRALNEQF
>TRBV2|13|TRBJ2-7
ASSEAPGGPYEQY
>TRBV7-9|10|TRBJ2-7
ASSFGVYEQY
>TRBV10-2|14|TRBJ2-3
ASSESAGGRTDTQY
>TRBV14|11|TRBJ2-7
ASSQDGLVEQY
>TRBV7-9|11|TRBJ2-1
ASSLDSGYEQF
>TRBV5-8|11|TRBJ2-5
ASSWGAGETQY
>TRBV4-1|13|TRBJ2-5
ASSQGGGGRETQY
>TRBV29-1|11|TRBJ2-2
SVEGPNTGELF
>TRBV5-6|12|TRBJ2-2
ASSLAGDPGELF
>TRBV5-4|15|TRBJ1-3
ASSSDREVGGGNTIY
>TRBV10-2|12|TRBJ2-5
ASSESGFAETQY
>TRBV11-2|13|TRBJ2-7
ASSTPSGPSYEQY
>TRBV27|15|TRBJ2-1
ASSLTVAANNGNEQF
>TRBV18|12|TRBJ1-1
ASSPPDRGTEAF
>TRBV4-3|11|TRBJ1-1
ASSSAPDTEAF
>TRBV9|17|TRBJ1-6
ASSPDRGPMSSYNSPLH
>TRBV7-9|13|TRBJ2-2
ASSFRGRDTGELF
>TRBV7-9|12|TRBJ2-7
ASSLVDRADEQY
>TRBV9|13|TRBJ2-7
ASSESAGRGYEQY
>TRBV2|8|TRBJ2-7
ASSEVEQY
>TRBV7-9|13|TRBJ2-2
ASSPPGTGNGELF
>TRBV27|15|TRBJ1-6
ASSLDRDLSYNSPLH
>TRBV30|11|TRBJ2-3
AWSMTDTDTQY
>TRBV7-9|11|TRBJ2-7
ASSLGPDYEQY
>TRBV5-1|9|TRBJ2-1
ASSTSGEQF
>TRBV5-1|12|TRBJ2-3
ASLPGVGADTQY
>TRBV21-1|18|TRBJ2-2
ASSKADSTSGGKNTGELF
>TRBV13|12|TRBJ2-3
ASGASVSTDTQY
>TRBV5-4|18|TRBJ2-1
ASSFSFHQARLAGGNEQF
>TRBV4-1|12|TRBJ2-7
ASSLRRGPYEQY
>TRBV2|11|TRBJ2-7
ASSEDATYEQY
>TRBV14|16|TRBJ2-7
ASSQETSGRPKSYEQY
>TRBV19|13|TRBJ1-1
ASTPFSGGNTEAF
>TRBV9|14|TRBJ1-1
ASSARSGAMNTEAF
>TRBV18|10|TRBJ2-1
ASSKGGPEQF
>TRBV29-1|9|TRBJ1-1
SVGGFPEAF
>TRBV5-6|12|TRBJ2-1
ASSWGSNYNEQF
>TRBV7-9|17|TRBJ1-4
ASSLVIWGTGDQNEKLF
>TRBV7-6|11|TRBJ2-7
ASSRDGTSEQY
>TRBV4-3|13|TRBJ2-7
ASSQGGQGSYEQY